A selection of T cell receptor beta chains follows, all from one sample in a study of shared clonotypes between healthy human individuals. Profiled with immunoSEQ multiplex PCR; TCRdb holds only in-frame clones, not every one. Of about a million clones listed, about three quarters were seen once; the top ten hold approximately 1.5%. The source material was memory CD4+ T cells sorted from blood. The receptor source for this set is a man aged 18 to 29 in good health. Both conserved end residues are part of each CDR3. Each record gives: CDR3 DNA, CDR3 protein, J gene, V gene, clone size, D gene. The D gene is left open where the match is weak. The size field is filled for only some rows; it gives once, few, many or a size class.

cdr3_nt: TGTGCCAGCAGCTTCCGGGGGGCAGTCACCGAGCAGTACTTC
cdr3_aa: CASSFRGAVTEQYF
j_call: TRBJ2-7
v_call: TRBV7-9
clone_size: once
d_call: NA

cdr3_nt: TGCGCCAGCAGGGTATCCCTCGGCAAGGCAGATACGCAGTATTTT
cdr3_aa: CASRVSLGKADTQYF
j_call: TRBJ2-3
v_call: TRBV5-1
clone_size: NA
d_call: NA

cdr3_nt: TGCGCCAGCAGCTTGGAGCACGCGAAGACCTACGAGCAGTACTTC
cdr3_aa: CASSLEHAKTYEQYF
j_call: TRBJ2-7
v_call: TRBV5-1
clone_size: many
d_call: NA

cdr3_nt: TGCAGCGTTCGATTAGGCACAGATACGCAGTATTTT
cdr3_aa: CSVRLGTDTQYF
j_call: TRBJ2-3
v_call: TRBV29-1
clone_size: many
d_call: NA

cdr3_nt: TGTGCCAGCAGCTTAGGACTAGCGGGGGGGCCAGATACGCAGTATTTT
cdr3_aa: CASSLGLAGGPDTQYF
j_call: TRBJ2-3
v_call: TRBV11-2
clone_size: many
d_call: TRBD2

cdr3_nt: TGTGCCAGCCGGACCGACAGTGATAATTCACCCCTCCACTTT
cdr3_aa: CASRTDSDNSPLHF
j_call: TRBJ1-6
v_call: TRBV6-5
clone_size: once
d_call: NA

cdr3_nt: TGTGCCAGCACTCGGTGGGAACAGCCCCAGCATTTT
cdr3_aa: CASTRWEQPQHF
j_call: TRBJ1-5
v_call: TRBV28
clone_size: NA
d_call: NA

cdr3_nt: TGTGCCAGCAGCTCCTCGGCCCTAGCGGGAGCGGGGCAGTTCTTC
cdr3_aa: CASSSSALAGAGQFF
j_call: TRBJ2-1
v_call: TRBV11-2
clone_size: NA
d_call: TRBD2

cdr3_nt: TGTGCCAGCAGCTTGAAGGCAGGGGAAGAGACCCAGTACTTC
cdr3_aa: CASSLKAGEETQYF
j_call: TRBJ2-5
v_call: TRBV7-9
clone_size: NA
d_call: NA

cdr3_nt: TGTGCCAGTAAGGATGTGAGCTCTGGGGCCAACGTCCTGACTTTC
cdr3_aa: CASKDVSSGANVLTF
j_call: TRBJ2-6
v_call: TRBV19
clone_size: NA
d_call: NA

cdr3_nt: TGTGCTAGTGGCCCGGGCACCGGGGAGCTGTTTTTT
cdr3_aa: CASGPGTGELFF
j_call: TRBJ2-2
v_call: TRBV12-5
clone_size: NA
d_call: NA

cdr3_nt: TGCGCCAGCAGCCAAGTGTCTAGCGGGAGCGATGAGCAGTTCTTC
cdr3_aa: CASSQVSSGSDEQFF
j_call: TRBJ2-1
v_call: TRBV4-3
clone_size: NA
d_call: TRBD2

cdr3_nt: TGTGCCAGCAGCTTAGGCGGGCCGCACCGGGAAGCTTTCTTT
cdr3_aa: CASSLGGPHREAFF
j_call: TRBJ1-1
v_call: TRBV7-8
clone_size: few
d_call: NA

cdr3_nt: TGTGCCAGCAGCAGGGGGGGCCAGTACAATGAGCAGTTCTTC
cdr3_aa: CASSRGGQYNEQFF
j_call: TRBJ2-1
v_call: TRBV7-3
clone_size: once
d_call: NA

cdr3_nt: TGTGCCAGCAGCTTCCCCAGGGGCTATGGCTACACCTTC
cdr3_aa: CASSFPRGYGYTF
j_call: TRBJ1-2
v_call: TRBV5-6
clone_size: NA
d_call: NA

cdr3_nt: TGCGCCAGCAGTGAGTCGGAGTACTATGGCTACACCTTC
cdr3_aa: CASSESEYYGYTF
j_call: TRBJ1-2
v_call: TRBV10-2
clone_size: NA
d_call: NA

cdr3_nt: TGCGCCAGCAGCTTTGGGACAGGGGGCAATGAGCAGTTCTTC
cdr3_aa: CASSFGTGGNEQFF
j_call: TRBJ2-1
v_call: TRBV5-1
clone_size: NA
d_call: TRBD1

cdr3_nt: TGTGCCAGCAGTTATCCTCGGACAGGCAATAATTCACCCCTCCACTTT
cdr3_aa: CASSYPRTGNNSPLHF
j_call: TRBJ1-6
v_call: TRBV6-5
clone_size: NA
d_call: TRBD1

cdr3_nt: TGCAGCGTTCCGGGGACTAGTTATAGCACAGATACGCAGTATTTT
cdr3_aa: CSVPGTSYSTDTQYF
j_call: TRBJ2-3
v_call: TRBV29-1
clone_size: few
d_call: TRBD2

cdr3_nt: TGTCCTGGGAGCGCACGTGGGGTAGCCGGACAGGGGGGAATCTACGAGCAGTACTTC
cdr3_aa: CPGSARGVAGQGGIYEQYF
j_call: TRBJ2-7
v_call: TRBV22-1
clone_size: NA
d_call: NA

cdr3_nt: TGTGCCTGGAGAGGGGGTCCCGGACGGACTTCACCCCTCCACTTT
cdr3_aa: CAWRGGPGRTSPLHF
j_call: TRBJ1-6
v_call: TRBV30
clone_size: few
d_call: NA

cdr3_nt: TGTGCCAGCAGTTTGACAGAATACACTGAAGCTTTCTTT
cdr3_aa: CASSLTEYTEAFF
j_call: TRBJ1-1
v_call: TRBV27
clone_size: few
d_call: NA

cdr3_nt: TGTGCCTGGAGTGTAGATTCAAATTCACCCCTCCACTTT
cdr3_aa: CAWSVDSNSPLHF
j_call: TRBJ1-6
v_call: TRBV30
clone_size: NA
d_call: NA

cdr3_nt: TGTGCCAGCAGCTTATCGCAGAGGGCAGCGTATGGCTACACCTTC
cdr3_aa: CASSLSQRAAYGYTF
j_call: TRBJ1-2
v_call: TRBV7-9
clone_size: once
d_call: NA

cdr3_nt: TGTGCCAGCAGTGAAGGACTAGCGGGGGGCCAAGAGACCCAGTACTTC
cdr3_aa: CASSEGLAGGQETQYF
j_call: TRBJ2-5
v_call: TRBV2
clone_size: NA
d_call: TRBD2

cdr3_nt: TGTGCCAGCAGCCAAGATAGCGACCCTAATGAAAAACTGTTTTTT
cdr3_aa: CASSQDSDPNEKLFF
j_call: TRBJ1-4
v_call: TRBV4-2
clone_size: NA
d_call: NA

cdr3_nt: TGTGCCACCAGCAGAGGGGGGGATTCCTACGAGCAGTACTTC
cdr3_aa: CATSRGGDSYEQYF
j_call: TRBJ2-7
v_call: TRBV15
clone_size: NA
d_call: NA

cdr3_nt: TGTGCCAGCAGAGGGGAAGATAGTCAGCCCCAGCATTTT
cdr3_aa: CASRGEDSQPQHF
j_call: TRBJ1-5
v_call: TRBV5-5
clone_size: many
d_call: NA

cdr3_nt: TGTGCCAGCTCACCAGGGCAACAGAATCAGCCCCAGCATTTT
cdr3_aa: CASSPGQQNQPQHF
j_call: TRBJ1-5
v_call: TRBV18
clone_size: NA
d_call: NA

cdr3_nt: TGTGCCAGCAGTTACTCTATCCCTTCTCGCTCCTACGAGCAGTACTTC
cdr3_aa: CASSYSIPSRSYEQYF
j_call: TRBJ2-7
v_call: TRBV6-5
clone_size: NA
d_call: NA

cdr3_nt: TGCGCCAGCAGCTTGGCAGGCAGGGGATCACCCCTCCACTTT
cdr3_aa: CASSLAGRGSPLHF
j_call: TRBJ1-6
v_call: TRBV5-1
clone_size: NA
d_call: NA

cdr3_nt: TGCGCCAGCAGCCATGTTCTCGGGAGGAGCGGGAGAGAGACCCAGTACTTC
cdr3_aa: CASSHVLGRSGRETQYF
j_call: TRBJ2-5
v_call: TRBV4-1
clone_size: NA
d_call: TRBD2

cdr3_nt: TGTGCCAGCACTAGAAGTGGGGGTGGGAATACTGAAGCTTTCTTT
cdr3_aa: CASTRSGGGNTEAFF
j_call: TRBJ1-1
v_call: TRBV7-9
clone_size: few
d_call: NA

cdr3_nt: TGTGCCAGCAGTGACGGGGGGGAGACCCAGTACTTC
cdr3_aa: CASSDGGETQYF
j_call: TRBJ2-5
v_call: TRBV6-1
clone_size: few
d_call: TRBD2

cdr3_nt: TGTGCCAGCAGCCGAGCGGACAGGTCCAATGAAAAACTGTTTTTT
cdr3_aa: CASSRADRSNEKLFF
j_call: TRBJ1-4
v_call: TRBV7-8
clone_size: NA
d_call: TRBD1

cdr3_nt: TGTGCCAGCGGGGGGGACTACTCAGCCAATGAGCAGTTCTTC
cdr3_aa: CASGGDYSANEQFF
j_call: TRBJ2-1
v_call: TRBV2
clone_size: NA
d_call: TRBD2

cdr3_nt: TGTGCCAGCAGCTTAGTTCCGCGCCCCGGGCAAGAGACCCAGTACTTC
cdr3_aa: CASSLVPRPGQETQYF
j_call: TRBJ2-5
v_call: TRBV11-2
clone_size: NA
d_call: NA

cdr3_nt: TGTGCCAGCAGTGAAGCGCTTCTGGGTTACGGTCTAATGAACACTGAAGCTTTCTTT
cdr3_aa: CASSEALLGYGLMNTEAFF
j_call: TRBJ1-1
v_call: TRBV2
clone_size: NA
d_call: NA

cdr3_nt: TGCGCCAGCAGCCAAGATCTTTCGGGCGGATCACCCCTCCACTTT
cdr3_aa: CASSQDLSGGSPLHF
j_call: TRBJ1-6
v_call: TRBV4-3
clone_size: NA
d_call: NA

cdr3_nt: TGTGCCAGCACCCTTCACAGGGACAGGGCGAGTGGCTACACCTTC
cdr3_aa: CASTLHRDRASGYTF
j_call: TRBJ1-2
v_call: TRBV2
clone_size: NA
d_call: TRBD1

cdr3_nt: TGTGCCACCCAACACAGGGGCCACCAATGGGCCCAGCATTTT
cdr3_aa: CATQHRGHQWAQHF
j_call: TRBJ1-5
v_call: TRBV6-1
clone_size: NA
d_call: TRBD1

cdr3_nt: TGCGCCAGCACGAGGGACGCGGGGAGCTCCTACGAGCAGTACTTC
cdr3_aa: CASTRDAGSSYEQYF
j_call: TRBJ2-7
v_call: TRBV5-1
clone_size: NA
d_call: NA

cdr3_nt: TGTGCTAGCAGCCCGACGACAGGTGGGGGAGAGACCCAGTACTTC
cdr3_aa: CASSPTTGGGETQYF
j_call: TRBJ2-5
v_call: TRBV7-7
clone_size: few
d_call: NA

cdr3_nt: TGTGCCTGGAGTGGTGAAGTGGGGGGCTACACCTTC
cdr3_aa: CAWSGEVGGYTF
j_call: TRBJ1-2
v_call: TRBV30
clone_size: NA
d_call: NA

cdr3_nt: TGTGCCAGTAGTATAGAGTCTAGCGGGAGTCCATATACGCAGTATTTT
cdr3_aa: CASSIESSGSPYTQYF
j_call: TRBJ2-3
v_call: TRBV19
clone_size: NA
d_call: TRBD2

cdr3_nt: TGTGCCAGCTCACCCGGGAAGGGTACTATTAAAGAGACCCAGTACTTC
cdr3_aa: CASSPGKGTIKETQYF
j_call: TRBJ2-5
v_call: TRBV18
clone_size: NA
d_call: NA

cdr3_nt: TGTGCCAGCGGGAACTCTGGAAACACCATATATTTT
cdr3_aa: CASGNSGNTIYF
j_call: TRBJ1-3
v_call: TRBV7-6
clone_size: NA
d_call: NA

cdr3_nt: TGTGCCAGCAGCCAGGGACAGGCTGGTGGCTACACCTTC
cdr3_aa: CASSQGQAGGYTF
j_call: TRBJ1-2
v_call: TRBV7-2
clone_size: NA
d_call: TRBD1

cdr3_nt: TGTGCCAGCAAACTCACAGGGGATTCTTACGAGCAGTACTTC
cdr3_aa: CASKLTGDSYEQYF
j_call: TRBJ2-7
v_call: TRBV2
clone_size: NA
d_call: TRBD1

cdr3_nt: TGCGCCAGCAGCTCCGGGACTAGAGAAACCAATGAGCAGTTCTTC
cdr3_aa: CASSSGTRETNEQFF
j_call: TRBJ2-1
v_call: TRBV5-1
clone_size: once
d_call: TRBD2

cdr3_nt: TGCAGCGTGGATGCAGGGGACTCCTACGAGCAGTACTTC
cdr3_aa: CSVDAGDSYEQYF
j_call: TRBJ2-7
v_call: TRBV29-1
clone_size: NA
d_call: NA

cdr3_nt: TGTGCCAGCAGCGTAGGGCAGGCGAGCTCCTACGAGCAGTACTTC
cdr3_aa: CASSVGQASSYEQYF
j_call: TRBJ2-7
v_call: TRBV9
clone_size: once
d_call: NA

cdr3_nt: TGCGCCAGCAGCCAAGAGAGTGGGAGAACCTACGAGCAGTACTTC
cdr3_aa: CASSQESGRTYEQYF
j_call: TRBJ2-7
v_call: TRBV4-1
clone_size: NA
d_call: NA